Detailed here is one TCR beta chain. Its matching antigen is unknown. This sample is part of a study of OX40 agonist ivuxolimab in advanced cancers. Some clones are missing from TCRdb's copy, which holds only in-frame ones; the method was immunoSEQ multiplex PCR. This table has 100,000 to 110,000 clones, over 75% appearing once. Study-wide results and caveats: The specificity for antigen of the expanded peripheral T cells was not determined.

The input for sequencing was CD4+ or CD8+ T cells sorted from blood, taken in a trial of the OX40 agonist ivuxolimab. The source is an adult with an advanced solid tumor such as melanoma, head and neck, liver or kidney cancer.

The CDR3 bases are TGCAGTGCTATGGTGAACACTGAAGCTTTCTTT. Protein sequence: CSAMVNTEAFF. V gene TRBV20-1 combines with J gene TRBJ1-1; D is ambiguous. The V end was cut by 4 bases, the J end by 0 bases, with 3 bases between. The CDR3 has 11 amino acids. Germline CDR1 reads DFQATT; CDR2 reads SNEGSKA (reference sequence).